The 15 T cell receptor beta chains given below trace back to one sample, sequenced in a study of OX40 agonist ivuxolimab in advanced cancers. Assay: immunoSEQ multiplex PCR; the TCRdb copy retains only in-frame clones and omits some. Seen here are tens of thousands of clones, 88% observed once, and the top ten hold about 56%. Material: CD4+ or CD8+ T cells sorted from blood, obtained in a trial of the OX40 agonist ivuxolimab. The receptor set was obtained from an adult with an advanced solid tumor such as melanoma, head and neck, liver or kidney cancer.

For the CDR3, the DNA is TGTGCCAGCAGTGACGGGATCGGGGAGCTGTTTTTT. Its protein is CASSDGIGELFF. V is TRBV2 and J is TRBJ2-2; the D gene is possibly TRBD2 (5 bases). Germline CDR1 reads SNHLY; CDR2 reads FYNNEI. This CDR3 is 12 amino acids long. Trimming took 3 bases from V and 7 from J, leaving 6 bases between them.

This clone was counted between two and nine times. V usage is TRBV18 and J usage is TRBJ2-3; TRBD2 is a possible D gene (6 bases). Per the germline V gene, CDR1 is KGHSH and CDR2 is LQKENI. The germline V and J ends were trimmed by 1 base and 5 bases, with 16 bases remaining between them. CDR3 length: 16 amino acids. The DNA of the CDR3 is TGTGCCAGCTCACCACAAGCTAGCGCGTCGGGAGATACGCAGTATTTT. This sequence encodes CASSPQASASGDTQYF.

This chain joins TRBV7-2 and TRBJ2-1; 8 bases match TRBD2. There are 17 residues in the CDR3. V shed 2 bases and J 0 bases; nucleotides not matched to a gene: 6. The germline CDR1 and CDR2 sequences are SGHTA and FQGNSA. The CDR3 DNA is TGTGCCAGCAGCTTAAGGGCCAGCGGGAGCTCCTACAATGAGCAGTTCTTC. Residues: CASSLRASGSSYNEQFF. Full variable domain (missing parts from reference TRBV7-2 and TRBJ2-1): GAGVSQSPSNKVTEKGKDVELRCDPISGHTALYWYRQSLGQGLEFLIYFQGNSAPDKSGLPSDRFSAERTGGSVSTLTIQRTQQEDSAVYLCASSLRASGSSYNEQFFGPGTRLTVL.

This clone was observed a single time. This sequence joins TRBV9 and TRBJ2-1; D might be TRBD2 (5 bases). Germline V lookup: CDR1 SGDLS, CDR2 YYNGEE. Trimming took 0 bases from V and 3 from J, leaving 16 bases between them. This CDR3 is built from 17 residues. For the CDR3, the DNA is TGTGCCAGCAGCGTAGACCTGCGGGTCTCTTACTACAATGAGCAGTTCTTC. Encoded protein: CASSVDLRVSYYNEQFF. The full variable domain, with the rest looked up from reference TRBV9 and TRBJ2-1, is DSGVTQTPKHLITATGQRVTLRCSPRSGDLSVYWYQQSLDQGLQFLIQYYNGEERAKGNILERFSAQQFPDLHSELNLSSLELGDSALYFCASSVDLRVSYYNEQFFGPGTRLTVL.

This chain connects TRBV5-4 to TRBJ2-5; D gene uncertain. The CDR3 is 13 amino acids. The germline V gene encodes CDR1 SGHNT and CDR2 YYREEE (reference sequence). V lost 2 bases, J lost 3 bases, and 8 bases lay in between. The DNA for the CDR3 is TGTGCCAGCAGCTTATTGGGCGAAGAGACCCAGTACTTC. Translation: CASSLLGEETQYF.

This clone came up many times. This sequence joins TRBV20-1 and TRBJ1-1; D is unresolved. Germline CDR1 reads DFQATT; CDR2 reads SNEGSKA (reference sequence). The CDR3 has 10 residues. As DNA, the CDR3 is TGCAGGGCTGATAAGACTGAAGCTTTCTTT. Its protein is CRADKTEAFF.

In its sample, this clone was seen once. J is TRBJ2-1 and V is TRBV6-6; D could derive from TRBD1 or TRBD2 (5 bases each). The CDR3 sequence is 16 residues long. The V end lost 5 bases, the J end lost 8 bases, and 22 bases lay between the germline ends. Per the germline V gene, CDR1 is MNHNY and CDR2 is SVGAGI (reference sequence). The CDR3 region has the DNA TGTGCCAGCAGTCCCGCTTGGAGCAGGGTTAGCGATGAGCAGTTCTTC. Translating it yields CASSPAWSRVSDEQFF.

The chain combines TRBV5-6 with TRBJ1-5; possible D gene TRBD1, 5 bases. V was clipped by 4 bases and J by 4 bases, with 12 bases between them. The CDR3 totals 14 residues. Germline CDR1 is SGHDT and CDR2 is YYEEEE. CDR3 sequence: CASSLVGENQPQHF. In DNA form, the CDR3 reads TGTGCCAGCAGCCTCGTGGGGGAGAATCAGCCCCAGCATTTT. The full variable domain, its missing parts supplied by reference TRBV5-6 and TRBJ1-5, is DAGVTQSPTHLIKTRGQQVTLRCSPKSGHDTVSWYQQALGQGPQFIFQYYEEEERQRGNFPDRFSGHQFPNYSSELNVNALLLGDSALYLCASSLVGENQPQHFGDGTRLSIL.

This clone was counted only a few times. This rearrangement joins TRBV2 to TRBJ1-4; D uncertain. V was shortened by 7 bases and J by 8 bases, with 14 bases between the two germline ends. The length of the CDR3 is 13 residues. Germline V CDR1 and CDR2: SNHLY, FYNNEI. CDR3 nucleotides: TGTGCCAGCAAAATTTGGACTGAGGAAAAACTGTTTTTT. Translation gives CASKIWTEEKLFF.

The chain carries TRBV28 and TRBJ2-7; D possibly corresponds to TRBD2 (5 bases). The length of the CDR3 is 16 residues. Germline V gene lookup returns CDR1 MDHEN and CDR2 SYDVKM. V lost 6 bases, J lost 5 bases, and 23 bases lay in between. In nucleotides, the CDR3 is TGTGCCAGCAGCCCTTATGAAAGGGAGTCAGTCCACGAGCAGTACTTC. Translation gives CASSPYERESVHEQYF.

This clone has only one observation. V gene TRBV19 combines with J gene TRBJ2-7, with TRBD1 identical over 10 bases. Looked up from germline, CDR1 is LNHDA and CDR2 is SQIVND (reference sequence). J lost 4 bases, V lost 8 bases, and 11 bases had no gene match. This CDR3 is 15 amino acids long. CDR3 region: CASAHADRGGYEQYF. The CDR3 nucleotides are TGTGCCAGTGCCCACGCGGACAGGGGGGGATACGAGCAGTACTTC.

The V gene is TRBV5-1, the J gene TRBJ2-7, with TRBD2 matching over 12 bases. CDR3 size: 16 residues. Losses at the gene ends were 4 bases for V and 2 bases for J; bases not matched to a gene: 7. In germline, CDR1 is SGHRS, CDR2 YFSETQ. The CDR3 nucleotides read TGCGCCAGCAGCCCAGGGACTAGCGGGCTGACCTACGAGCAGTACTTC. It translates to CASSPGTSGLTYEQYF.

The sample holds one count of this clone. This chain connects TRBV10-3 to TRBJ2-3, with TRBD2 matching 16 bases. This CDR3 has 15 amino acids. Germline CDR1 ENHRY, CDR2 SYGVKD. With V trimmed by 6 bases and J by 10 bases, 7 bases remained unmatched. The CDR3 nucleotides read TGTGCCATCAGGGATCCGGGACTAGCGGGGGGGTCGCAGTATTTT. Translated, it gives CAIRDPGLAGGSQYF.

The chain employs TRBV7-6 and TRBJ2-3; no reliable D call. With 4 bases removed from V and 1 base from J, the gap between germline ends came to 9 bases. Germline V gene lookup returns CDR1 SGHVS and CDR2 FNYEAQ. The CDR3 has 14 amino acids. This CDR3 is CASSSAGGTDTQYF. Here the CDR3 DNA reads TGTGCCAGCAGCTCTGCTGGGGGCACAGATACGCAGTATTTT.

This clone was counted a single time. The J gene is TRBJ1-1, the V gene TRBV14, with D uncertain. The CDR3 has 14 amino acids. The V end lost 4 bases, the J end lost 4 bases, and 13 bases lay between the germline ends. CDR1 is SGHDN and CDR2 is FVKESK in the germline V gene. This CDR3 is CASSPNHMITEAFF. CDR3 nucleotides: TGTGCCAGCAGCCCAAACCATATGATCACTGAAGCTTTCTTT.